This TCR beta chain is from a study of lymphopenia after photon versus proton radiotherapy. Overall study findings and caveats: Post-nadir diversity loss with photons came from oligoclonal expansion, particularly CD8+ Temra cells. Post-nadir TCR diversity decline inversely tracked overall survival among those who died. Relative stability marked proton patients; photon patients lost diversity and naive cells.

Comments on this clone: The antigen is unknown.

Here immunoSEQ multiplex PCR was the method, and the copy in TCRdb shows in-frame clones only, minus some. The sample gives about 16,000 clones, around 86% of which show up once; approximately 10% is in the top ten. Specimen: peripheral blood, collected from a patient treated with proton-based radiotherapy. The TCR originated in a man between 65 and 85 years old with pancreatic cancer.

The CDR3 nucleotides read TGTGCCAGCAGTGAACGAGGACTAGCGGGAACCAATGAGCAGTTCTTC. Translated, it gives CASSERGLAGTNEQFF. The genes are TRBV25-1 and TRBJ2-1, with 12 bases fitting TRBD2. This CDR3 is 16 amino acids long. The ends lost 2 bases at V and 6 bases at J; junction bases unmatched: 5. The germline V gene has CDR1 MGHDK and CDR2 SYGVNS.